A single sample gave rise to the 2 T cell receptor beta chains below, sequenced in a study of follicular helper T cells after annual influenza vaccination listed by TCRdb under 2017. Taken with the paper, the label for time point translates to: 2015-2016 season, 7 days after influenza vaccination. Libraries were built with the immunoSEQ multiplex PCR assay. The table was pulled from immuneACCESS by TCRdb, which kept in-frame rearrangements only. Such tables lose some clones; where checked, under half of the loss comes from unresolved V genes, and the rest has no known cause. The sample yields over a thousand clones; about 80% were counted once. The ten largest clones add up to more than 5.5% of the sample. The material was CXCR5+ CD38+ circulating T follicular helper cells from blood, obtained 7 days after influenza vaccination. The intended sense of this specimen's cell subset or site label: circulating Tfh, non-naive CD4+CXCR5+PD-1+ (ICOS+CD38+ or ICOS-CD38-). These receptors all stem from an adult who received the influenza vaccine.

V gene TRBV6-6 combines with J gene TRBJ2-7, with 8 nucleotides matching TRBD1. J was trimmed by 3 bases and V by 6 bases; bases with no gene match: 7. The germline gives CDR1 MNHNY, CDR2 SVGAGI (reference sequence). The CDR3 is made up of 14 amino acids. CDR3 residues: CASRLSGQVYEQYF. For the CDR3, the DNA is TGTGCCAGCAGACTCTCGGGACAGGTCTACGAGCAGTACTTC.

The chain employs TRBV7-2 and TRBJ2-5; no clear D. V was shortened by 0 bases and J by 0 bases, with 5 bases between the two germline ends. This CDR3 is 14 amino acids long. CDR1 and CDR2 from the germline V gene are SGHTA and FQGNSA. CDR3 sequence (DNA): TGTGCCAGCAGCTTAGCGGGTAACCAAGAGACCCAGTACTTC. Residues: CASSLAGNQETQYF.